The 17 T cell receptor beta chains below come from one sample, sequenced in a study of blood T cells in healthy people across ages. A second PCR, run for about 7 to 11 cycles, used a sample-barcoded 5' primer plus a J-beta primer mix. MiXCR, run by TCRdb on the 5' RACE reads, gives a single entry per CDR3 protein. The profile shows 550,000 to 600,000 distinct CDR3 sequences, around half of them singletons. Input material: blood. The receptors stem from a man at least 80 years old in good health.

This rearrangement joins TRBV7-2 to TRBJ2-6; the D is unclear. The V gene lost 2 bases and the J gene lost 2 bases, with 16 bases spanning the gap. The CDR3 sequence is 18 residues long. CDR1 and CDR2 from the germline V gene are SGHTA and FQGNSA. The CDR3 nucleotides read TGTGCCAGCAGCTTATGGGCAACGGGCCGGGCTGGGGCCAACGTCCTGACTTTC. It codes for CASSLWATGRAGANVLTF.

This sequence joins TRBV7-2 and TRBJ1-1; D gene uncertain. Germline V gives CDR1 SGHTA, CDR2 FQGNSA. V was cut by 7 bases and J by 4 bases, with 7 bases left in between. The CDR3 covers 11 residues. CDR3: CASMKSTEAFF. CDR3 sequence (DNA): TGTGCCAGCATGAAGAGCACTGAAGCTTTCTTT. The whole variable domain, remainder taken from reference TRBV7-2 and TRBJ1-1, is GAGVSQSPSNKVTEKGKDVELRCDPISGHTALYWYRQSLGQGLEFLIYFQGNSAPDKSGLPSDRFSAERTGGSVSTLTIQRTQQEDSAVYLCASMKSTEAFFGQGTRLTVV.

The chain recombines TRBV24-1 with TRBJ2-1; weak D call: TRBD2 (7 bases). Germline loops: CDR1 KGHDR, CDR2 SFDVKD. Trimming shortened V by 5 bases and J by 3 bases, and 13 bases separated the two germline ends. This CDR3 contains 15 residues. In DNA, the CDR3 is TGTGCCACCAGTGTGGCGGGGGCGCGCTACAATGAGCAGTTCTTC. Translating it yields CATSVAGARYNEQFF.

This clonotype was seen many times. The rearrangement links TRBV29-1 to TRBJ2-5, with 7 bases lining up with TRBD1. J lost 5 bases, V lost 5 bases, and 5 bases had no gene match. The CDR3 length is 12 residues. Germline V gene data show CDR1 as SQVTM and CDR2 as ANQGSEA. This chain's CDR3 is CSVTTGDETQYF. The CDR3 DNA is TGCAGCGTTACCACAGGGGACGAGACCCAGTACTTC.

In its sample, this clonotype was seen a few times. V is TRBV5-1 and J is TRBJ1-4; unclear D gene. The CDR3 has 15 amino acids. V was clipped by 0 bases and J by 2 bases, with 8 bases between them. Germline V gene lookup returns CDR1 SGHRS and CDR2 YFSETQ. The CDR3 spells CASSLVTATNEKLFF. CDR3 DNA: TGCGCCAGCAGCTTGGTAACGGCTACTAATGAAAAACTGTTTTTT.

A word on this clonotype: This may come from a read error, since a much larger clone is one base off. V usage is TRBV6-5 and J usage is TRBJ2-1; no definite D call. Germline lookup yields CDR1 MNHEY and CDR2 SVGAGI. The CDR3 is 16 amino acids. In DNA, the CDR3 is TGTGCCAACAGTTACGGGCACCGAGCCGGTCAGAATGAGCAGTTCTTC. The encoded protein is CANSYGHRAGQNEQFF.

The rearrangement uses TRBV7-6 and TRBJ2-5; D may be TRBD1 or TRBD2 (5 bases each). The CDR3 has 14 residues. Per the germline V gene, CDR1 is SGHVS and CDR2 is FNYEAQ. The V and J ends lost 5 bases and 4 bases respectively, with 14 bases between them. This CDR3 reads CASSPSGRSETQYF. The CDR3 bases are TGTGCCAGCAGCCCATCGGGACGGTCAGAGACCCAGTACTTC.

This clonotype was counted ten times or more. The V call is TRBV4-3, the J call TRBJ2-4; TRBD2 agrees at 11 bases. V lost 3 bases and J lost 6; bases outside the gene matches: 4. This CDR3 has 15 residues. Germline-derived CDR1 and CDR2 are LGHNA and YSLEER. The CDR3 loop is CASSQAGLAANIQYF. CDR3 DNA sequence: TGCGCCAGCAGCCAGGCGGGACTAGCGGCAAACATTCAGTACTTC.

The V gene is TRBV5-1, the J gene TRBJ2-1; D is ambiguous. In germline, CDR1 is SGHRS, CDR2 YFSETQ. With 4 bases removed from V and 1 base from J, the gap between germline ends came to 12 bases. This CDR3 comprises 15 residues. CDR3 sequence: CASSDPSGSYNEQFF. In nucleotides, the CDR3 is TGCGCCAGCAGCGATCCGAGTGGGTCCTACAATGAGCAGTTCTTC. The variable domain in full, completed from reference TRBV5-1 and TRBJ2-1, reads KAGVTQTPRYLIKTRGQQVTLSCSPISGHRSVSWYQQTPGQGLQFLFEYFSETQRNKGNFPGRFSGRQFSNSRSEMNVSTLELGDSALYLCASSDPSGSYNEQFFGPGTRLTVL.

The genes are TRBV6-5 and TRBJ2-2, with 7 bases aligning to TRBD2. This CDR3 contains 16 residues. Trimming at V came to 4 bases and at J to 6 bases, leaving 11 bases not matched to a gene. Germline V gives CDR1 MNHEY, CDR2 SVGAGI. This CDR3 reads CASSLTGAGASGELFF. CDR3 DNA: TGTGCCAGCAGTTTGACCGGGGCGGGAGCGTCCGGGGAGCTGTTTTTT.

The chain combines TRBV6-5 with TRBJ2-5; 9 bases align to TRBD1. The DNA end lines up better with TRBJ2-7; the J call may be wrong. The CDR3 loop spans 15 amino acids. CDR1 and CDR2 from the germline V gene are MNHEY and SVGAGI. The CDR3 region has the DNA TGTGCCAGCAGTTACCGCGACAGGGGGGGCTACGAGCAGTACTTC. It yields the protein CASSYRDRGGYEQYF.

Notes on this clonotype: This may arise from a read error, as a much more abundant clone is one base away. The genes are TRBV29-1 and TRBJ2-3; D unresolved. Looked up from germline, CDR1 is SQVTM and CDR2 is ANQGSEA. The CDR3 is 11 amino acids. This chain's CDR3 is CGVASGGTQYF. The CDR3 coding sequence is TGCGGCGTGGCCTCCGGCGGTACGCAGTATTTT.

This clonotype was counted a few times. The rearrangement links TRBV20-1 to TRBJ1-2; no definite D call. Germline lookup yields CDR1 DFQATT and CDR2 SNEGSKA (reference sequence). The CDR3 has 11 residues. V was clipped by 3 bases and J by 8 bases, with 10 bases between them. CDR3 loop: CSASGPSGYTF. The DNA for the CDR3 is TGCAGTGCTAGCGGCCCATCAGGCTACACCTTC.

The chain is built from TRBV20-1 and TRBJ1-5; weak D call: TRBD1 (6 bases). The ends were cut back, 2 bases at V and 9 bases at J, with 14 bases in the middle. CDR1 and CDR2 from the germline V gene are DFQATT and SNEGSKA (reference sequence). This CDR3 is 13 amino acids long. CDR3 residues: CSARQGNIRPQHF. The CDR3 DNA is TGCAGTGCTAGACAGGGGAATATCCGGCCCCAGCATTTT.

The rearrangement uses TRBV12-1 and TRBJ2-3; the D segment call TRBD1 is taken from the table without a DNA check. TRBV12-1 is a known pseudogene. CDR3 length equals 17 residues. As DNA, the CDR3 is TGTGCCAGCAGCTCCCGAACAACAGGGCGAGGTCCAGATACGCAGTATTTT. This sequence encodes CASSSRTTGRGPDTQYF.

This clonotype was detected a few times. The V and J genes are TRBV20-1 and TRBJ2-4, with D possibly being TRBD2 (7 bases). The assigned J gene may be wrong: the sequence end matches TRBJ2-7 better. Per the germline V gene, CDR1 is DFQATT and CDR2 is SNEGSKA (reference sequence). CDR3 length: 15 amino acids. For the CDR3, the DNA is TGCAGTGCTAGGATAGGGGGGGGGACATCCTACGAGCAGTACTTC. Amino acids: CSARIGGGTSYEQYF.

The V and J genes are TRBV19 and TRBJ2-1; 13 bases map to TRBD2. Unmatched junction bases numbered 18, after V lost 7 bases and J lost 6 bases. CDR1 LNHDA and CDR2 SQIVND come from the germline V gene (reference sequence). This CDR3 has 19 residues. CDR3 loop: CASTKSTQGTSGAGNEQFF. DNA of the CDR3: TGTGCCAGTACCAAGTCAACTCAGGGGACTAGCGGGGCGGGCAATGAGCAGTTCTTC.